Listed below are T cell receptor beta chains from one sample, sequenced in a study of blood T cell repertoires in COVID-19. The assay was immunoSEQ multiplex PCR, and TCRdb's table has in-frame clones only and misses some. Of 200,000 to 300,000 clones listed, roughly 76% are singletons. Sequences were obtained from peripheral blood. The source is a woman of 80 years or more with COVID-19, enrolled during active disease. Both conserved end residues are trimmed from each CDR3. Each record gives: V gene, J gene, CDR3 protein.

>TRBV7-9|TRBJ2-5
ASSLGQGAETQY
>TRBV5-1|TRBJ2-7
ASSLRTTYEQY
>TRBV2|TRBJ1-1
ASSDDRAEAF
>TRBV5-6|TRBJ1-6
ASSLVTEKNSPLH
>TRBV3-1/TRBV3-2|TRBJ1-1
ASSQGAVNTEAF
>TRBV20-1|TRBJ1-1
SAKDRAEAF
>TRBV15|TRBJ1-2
ATSRPTPSGGYT
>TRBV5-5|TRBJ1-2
ASSLLAGFDGYT
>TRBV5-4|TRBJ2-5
ASSLAGVQETQY
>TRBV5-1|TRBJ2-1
ASSPGHRDYNEQF
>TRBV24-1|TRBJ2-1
ATAGQTNEQF
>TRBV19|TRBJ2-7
ASSMTAGGRVEQY
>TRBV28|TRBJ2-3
ASSSIGLANTDTQY
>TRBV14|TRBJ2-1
ASSLRQVNEQF
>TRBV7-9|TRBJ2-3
ASSLEGLSSGLQY
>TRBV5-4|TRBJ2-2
ASSSPGTSRTGELF
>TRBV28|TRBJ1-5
ASSFTGGPQH
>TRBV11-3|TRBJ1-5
ASSWTGGNQPQH
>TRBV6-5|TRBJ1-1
ASSSHRALMNTEAF
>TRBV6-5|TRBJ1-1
ASSWRGQGKAF
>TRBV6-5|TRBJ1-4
ASSRGGNGEKLF
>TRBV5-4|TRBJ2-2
ASSRGGSGELF
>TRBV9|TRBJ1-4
ASSVAQGQANEKLF
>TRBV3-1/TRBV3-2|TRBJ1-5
ASSPSGVRQPQH
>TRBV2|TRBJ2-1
ATRLAGTVDEQF
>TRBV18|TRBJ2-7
ASSKDREGEQY
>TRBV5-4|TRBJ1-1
ASSLAGTGINTEAF
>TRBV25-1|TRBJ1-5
ASSGQGGQPQH
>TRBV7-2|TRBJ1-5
ASSPGQGANQPQH